A single TCR beta chain is shown here with its context. Its antigen is currently not known. There are no base qualities to consult, and no much larger clone falls within one base. This sample is drawn from a study of blood T cell repertoires in COVID-19 (dated by TCRdb to 2019 to 2021). In the study overall: Collaborator samples came from the United States, Italy and Spain and covered acute and convalescent phases of COVID-19. The prospective study material was composed of cDNA or gDNA derived from T cells, B-cell-depleted T cells, or PBMCs. Deeply sampled blood TCRbeta repertoires from subjects exposed to, actively infected with, or recovered from COVID-19 were included in the dataset. The repertoires were released in a freely available public database intended as a resource for research on the immune response to SARS-CoV-2. The samples were drawn from the first 160 participants of the ongoing ImmuneRACE study and from 950 to 1,500 subjects provided by 6 global collaborators. Nearly every sample came with metadata listing a de-identified subject ID, COVID-19 status, age in years and sex. Where HLA class I and class II types were available, the types were taken from metadata supplied by the sample provider, not from assay-based typing. Overall study results and their limits: Clinical and demographic metadata were provided uncurated, with the amount varying by source and participant.

V was cut back by 7 bases and J by 0 bases, leaving a gap of 3 bases between them. Looking up the germline V gene yields CDR1 SNHLY and CDR2 FYNNEI. The CDR3 numbers 12 residues from cysteine through phenylalanine. This entry keeps only the CDR3 DNA: 36 bases, framed from base 1. The collaborating institutions used their own protocols to collect whole blood in K2EDTA tubes. For TCRbeta analysis, collaborators shipped samples in one of three forms: frozen whole blood, isolated PBMCs, or DNA extracted from either of those sample types. TCRbeta CDR3 regions were amplified from genomic DNA using the immunoSEQ Assay, a bias-controlled multiplex PCR. On the study's bioinformatics: Nucleated cell counts per sample were estimated from amplification of reference gene primers within the assay. To quantify the absolute abundance of each unique TCRbeta CDR3 rearrangement, sequence reads were collapsed and filtered. For each sample, productive Simpson clonality was calculated by taking the square root of Simpson's diversity index across productive rearrangements. In TCRdb, the immuneACCESS table is reduced to in-frame sequences with V and J assigned. These tables do not hold every clone; where another copy was compared, an unresolved V gene accounts for under half, and the others remain unexplained. That table is the source of V, J and clone size, and D and trimming were worked out from the DNA. The sample table lists 35,000 to 55,000 clones, roughly 90% of them with a count of one. Of the sample, around a fifth falls within the top ten clones.

The receptor was derived from a man aged 70-80 years with active COVID-19. The specimen was peripheral blood. The chain is made from TRBV2 and TRBJ1-4; too little of a D gene remains to name it. The nucleotide sequence is TGTGCCAGCACCGCAACTAATGAAAAACTGTTTTTT. It specifies CASTATNEKLFF.